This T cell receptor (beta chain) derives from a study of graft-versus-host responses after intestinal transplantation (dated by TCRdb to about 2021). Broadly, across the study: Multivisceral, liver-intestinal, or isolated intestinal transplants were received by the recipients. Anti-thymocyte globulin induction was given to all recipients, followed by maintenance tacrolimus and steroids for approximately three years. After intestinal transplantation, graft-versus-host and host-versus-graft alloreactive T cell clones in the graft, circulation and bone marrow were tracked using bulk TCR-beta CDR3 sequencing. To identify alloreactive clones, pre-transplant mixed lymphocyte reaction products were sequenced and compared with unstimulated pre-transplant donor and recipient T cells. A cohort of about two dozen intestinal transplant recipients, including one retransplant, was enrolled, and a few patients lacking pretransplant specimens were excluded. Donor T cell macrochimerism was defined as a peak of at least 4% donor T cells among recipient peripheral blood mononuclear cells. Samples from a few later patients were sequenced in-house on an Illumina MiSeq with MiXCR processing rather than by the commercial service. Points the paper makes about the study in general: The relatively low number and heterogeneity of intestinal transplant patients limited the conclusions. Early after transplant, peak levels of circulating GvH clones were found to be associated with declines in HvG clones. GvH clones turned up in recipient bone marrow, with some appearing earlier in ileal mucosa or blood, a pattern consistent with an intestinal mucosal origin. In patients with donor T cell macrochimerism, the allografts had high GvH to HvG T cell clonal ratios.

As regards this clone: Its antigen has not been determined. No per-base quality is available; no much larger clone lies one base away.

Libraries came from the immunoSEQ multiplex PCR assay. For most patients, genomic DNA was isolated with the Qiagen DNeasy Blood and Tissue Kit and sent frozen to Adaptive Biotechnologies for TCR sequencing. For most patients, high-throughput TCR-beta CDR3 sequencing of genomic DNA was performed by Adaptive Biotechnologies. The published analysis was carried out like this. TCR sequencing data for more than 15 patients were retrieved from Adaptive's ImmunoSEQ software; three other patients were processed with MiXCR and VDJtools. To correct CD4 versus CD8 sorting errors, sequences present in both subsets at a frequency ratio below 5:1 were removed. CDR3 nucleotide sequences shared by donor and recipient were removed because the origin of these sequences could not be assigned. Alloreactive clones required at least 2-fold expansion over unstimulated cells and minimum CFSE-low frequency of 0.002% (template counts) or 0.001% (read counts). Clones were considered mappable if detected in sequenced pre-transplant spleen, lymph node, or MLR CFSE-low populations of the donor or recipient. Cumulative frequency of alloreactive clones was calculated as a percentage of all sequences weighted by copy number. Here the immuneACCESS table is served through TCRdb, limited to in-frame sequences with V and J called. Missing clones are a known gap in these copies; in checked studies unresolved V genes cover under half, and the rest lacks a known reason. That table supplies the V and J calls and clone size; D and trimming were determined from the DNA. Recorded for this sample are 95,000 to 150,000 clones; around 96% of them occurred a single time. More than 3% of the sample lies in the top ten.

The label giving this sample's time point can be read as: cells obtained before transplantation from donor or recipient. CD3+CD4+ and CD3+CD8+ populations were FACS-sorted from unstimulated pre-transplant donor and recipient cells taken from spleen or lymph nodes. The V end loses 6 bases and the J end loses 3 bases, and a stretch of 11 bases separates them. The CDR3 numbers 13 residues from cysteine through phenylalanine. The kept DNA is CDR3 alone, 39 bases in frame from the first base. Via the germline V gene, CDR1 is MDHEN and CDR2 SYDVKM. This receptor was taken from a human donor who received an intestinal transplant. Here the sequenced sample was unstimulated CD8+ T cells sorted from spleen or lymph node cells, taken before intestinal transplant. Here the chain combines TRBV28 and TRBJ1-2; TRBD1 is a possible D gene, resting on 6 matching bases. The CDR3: CASRTPGDYGYTF. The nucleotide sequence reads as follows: TGTGCCAGCAGGACTCCAGGGGACTATGGCTACACCTTC.